This record concerns one T cell receptor (beta chain) sequence. These data originate in a study of PD-1 blockade in classical Hodgkin lymphoma. The CDR3 length is 14 residues. Between the trimmed V and J ends, which lost 6 bases and 0 bases, there was a span of 11 bases. The V gene's germline CDR1 is ENHRY and CDR2 SYGVKD. The method was immunoSEQ multiplex PCR; TCRdb's version includes in-frame clones alone and lacks a portion of them. This table holds 75,000 to 100,000 clones, roughly 79% found once. After autologous stem cell transplantation all patients relapsed, and prior brentuximab vedotin exposure differed between cohorts.

The material sequenced was peripheral blood mononuclear cells (PBMCs), taken before the second cycle of nivolumab. The chain employs TRBV10-3 and TRBJ1-1; a weak D match, TRBD1 (6 bases). The source is a human donor with classical Hodgkin lymphoma. This CDR3 is CAISPRDMNTEAFF. The CDR3 DNA reads as TGTGCCATCAGCCCCAGGGACATGAACACTGAAGCTTTCTTT.